Below are 25 T cell receptor beta chains sequenced from a single sample in a study of CD8+ T cells in alopecia areata. Extracted RNA was reverse transcribed, and the resulting cDNA served as sequencing template. This table comes from immunoSEQ multiplex PCR, and its TCRdb copy is limited to in-frame clones, with some not included. The sample gives about 90,000 clones, 44% of which show up once; about 17% is in the top ten. Treatment noted: oral pan-JAK inhibitor, 5-10 mg twice daily. Source: CD8+ T cells sorted from blood, taken at week 24, from a patient treated with tofacitinib. These receptor sequences come from a human donor with alopecia areata.

This clone was found a few times. The gene calls are TRBV4-1 and TRBJ1-5; D not certain. The CDR3 is 13 residues long. CDR1 MGHRA and CDR2 YSYEKL come from the germline V gene. With 1 base removed from V and 7 bases from J, the gap between germline ends came to 8 bases. This CDR3 reads CASSQGTGQPQHF. The DNA for the CDR3 is TGCGCCAGCAGCCAAGGGACCGGCCAGCCCCAGCATTTT.

The genes are TRBV27 and TRBJ1-1; 7 positions match TRBD1. This CDR3 has 15 amino acids. Germline CDR1 MNHEY, CDR2 SMNVEV (reference sequence). V shed 2 bases, J shed 5 bases, and the junction held 8 bases outside the gene matches. The chain's CDR3 is CASSLGSGGHTEAFF. DNA of the CDR3: TGTGCCAGCAGTTTAGGGTCAGGGGGTCATACTGAAGCTTTCTTT.

This chain uses TRBV4-1 with TRBJ2-3, with 7 bases lining up with TRBD2. Losses at the gene ends were 3 bases for V and 1 base for J; bases not matched to a gene: 7. Germline values: CDR1 MGHRA, CDR2 YSYEKL. CDR3 length: 16 amino acids. The CDR3 is CASSQRSSGGTDTQYF. DNA for the CDR3: TGCGCCAGCAGCCAGCGCTCTAGCGGAGGCACAGATACGCAGTATTTT.

This clone was seen just once. The chain combines TRBV27 with TRBJ2-5; no definite D call. Germline-derived CDR1 and CDR2 are MNHEY and SMNVEV (reference sequence). V lost 5 bases, J lost 0 bases, and 16 bases lay in between. The CDR3 spans 16 residues. The CDR3 DNA reads TGTGCCAGCAGTCTCTTGTCCCCCCCATACCAAGAGACCCAGTACTTC. It translates to CASSLLSPPYQETQYF.

This clone came up once. J is TRBJ2-1 and V is TRBV27; D uncertain. V gave up 2 bases and J gave up 0 bases, with 11 bases separating them. Germline V CDR1 and CDR2: MNHEY, SMNVEV (reference sequence). This CDR3 comprises 16 residues. The CDR3 sequence: CASSLGWVNSYNEQFF. For the CDR3, the DNA is TGTGCCAGCAGTTTAGGGTGGGTCAACTCCTACAATGAGCAGTTCTTC.

The chain combines TRBV15 with TRBJ2-7, with D perhaps matching TRBD1 (5 bases). In germline, CDR1 is LNHNV, CDR2 YYDKDF (reference sequence). The CDR3 has 13 residues. With 0 bases removed from V and 5 bases from J, the gap between germline ends came to 8 bases. In nucleotides, the CDR3 is TGTGCCACCAGCAGAGAGAGCAGGGACGAGCAGTACTTC. Translated: CATSRESRDEQYF.

The chain carries TRBV15 and TRBJ2-1, with D unclear. V lost 4 bases and J lost 0, with 16 bases in between. The CDR3 spans 17 residues. The germline gives CDR1 LNHNV, CDR2 YYDKDF (reference sequence). CDR3 region: CATSKDRPFSSYNEQFF. The DNA for the CDR3 is TGTGCCACCAGCAAAGACCGTCCTTTTAGCTCCTACAATGAGCAGTTCTTC.

This rearrangement joins TRBV5-5 to TRBJ1-5, with D unresolved. V was trimmed by 0 bases and J by 5 bases, leaving 9 bases between them. Looked up from germline, CDR1 is SGHKS and CDR2 is YYEKEE (reference sequence). The CDR3 spans 14 residues. CDR3 bases: TGTGCCAGCAGCTTGGCCGGATTGGATCAGCCCCAGCATTTT. Translated, it gives CASSLAGLDQPQHF.

The J gene is TRBJ2-1, the V gene TRBV5-6; TRBD2 agrees at 14 bases. Trimming cost V 0 bases and J 6 bases; bases outside gene matches: 2. The CDR3 contains 16 residues. Germline CDR1 SGHDT, CDR2 YYEEEE. The CDR3 region is CASSLGLAGGGNEQFF. The DNA for the CDR3 is TGTGCCAGCAGCTTGGGACTAGCGGGAGGGGGCAATGAGCAGTTCTTC.

The chain carries TRBV14 and TRBJ2-7; the D is unclear. From germline, CDR1 is SGHDN and CDR2 FVKESK. This CDR3 is 14 amino acids long. V was shortened by 7 bases and J by 0 bases, with 13 bases between the two germline ends. In DNA form, the CDR3 reads TGTGCCAGCAACTCCATACACGACTCCTACGAGCAGTACTTC. Amino acids: CASNSIHDSYEQYF.

This clone occurred a few times. The chain recombines TRBV7-2 with TRBJ2-7; 8 bases line up with TRBD2. The CDR3 loop spans 14 amino acids. V gave up 3 bases and J gave up 5 bases; unmatched junction bases: 6. Per germline, CDR1 SGHTA and CDR2 FQGNSA. The CDR3 nucleotides read TGTGCCAGCAGCTTTCGCGGGAGGAGCGACGAGCAGTACTTC. This codes for CASSFRGRSDEQYF.

This clone was found a few times. This chain links TRBV19 with TRBJ1-1; no clear D. Germline CDR1 is LNHDA and CDR2 is SQIVND (reference sequence). Trimming took 3 bases from V and 1 from J, leaving 6 bases between them. The CDR3 covers 13 residues. CDR3 protein: CASSIPGNTEAFF. In DNA form, the CDR3 reads TGTGCCAGTAGTATTCCAGGGAACACTGAAGCTTTCTTT.

The CDR3 DNA reads as TGTGCCAGCAGCTCGGCTCGCGAGCAGTACTTC. Protein: CASSSAREQYF. The rearrangement uses TRBV7-9 and TRBJ2-7; D ambiguous. Germline V lookup: CDR1 SEHNR, CDR2 FQNEAQ (reference sequence). V lost 4 bases to trimming and J lost 6 bases, with 7 bases between them. This CDR3 contains 11 residues.

The V call is TRBV28, the J call TRBJ2-5; D might be TRBD1 (6 bases). This CDR3 contains 15 residues. V was clipped by 7 bases and J by 3 bases, with 18 bases between them. Germline CDR1 reads MDHEN; CDR2 reads SYDVKM. The CDR3 loop is CASTRTLRGKETQYF. In nucleotides, the CDR3 is TGTGCCAGCACCCGGACCCTGAGGGGGAAAGAGACCCAGTACTTC.

V gene TRBV7-9 combines with J gene TRBJ2-3, with D tentatively TRBD1 or TRBD2 (5 bases each). V lost 8 bases and J 4 bases, leaving 16 bases between the germline ends. Germline V gene sequence: CDR1 SEHNR, CDR2 FQNEAQ (reference sequence). This CDR3 spans 14 amino acids. The CDR3 sequence: CASLFGAASDTQYF. The CDR3 DNA follows: TGTGCCAGCTTGTTCGGGGCCGCCTCAGATACGCAGTATTTT.

The chain has TRBV6-5 and TRBJ2-3; D uncertain. V lost 2 bases, J lost 4 bases, and 7 bases lay in between. The CDR3 is made up of 13 amino acids. From germline, CDR1 is MNHEY and CDR2 SVGAGI. CDR3 DNA: TGTGCCAGCAGTTACCGGAAGTCAGATACGCAGTATTTT. Its translation is CASSYRKSDTQYF.

The J gene is TRBJ2-5, the V gene TRBV13; 8 bases are a match to TRBD2. This CDR3 has 16 amino acids. In germline, CDR1 is PRHDT, CDR2 FYEKMQ (reference sequence). Trimming took 8 bases from V and 5 from J; bases not matched to a gene: 16. The CDR3 protein is CASGLSTSEVRETQYF. CDR3 in DNA: TGTGCCAGCGGCCTATCGACTAGCGAAGTTCGGGAGACCCAGTACTTC.

This clone has just a few counts. The chain is built from TRBV28 and TRBJ1-4; 9 bases agree with TRBD1. V shed 6 bases, J shed 5 bases, and the junction held 7 bases outside the gene matches. The CDR3 has 15 amino acids. The V gene's germline CDR1 is MDHEN and CDR2 SYDVKM. This CDR3 reads CASRPGQGKNEKLFF. The CDR3 nucleotides read TGTGCCAGCAGACCTGGACAGGGGAAGAATGAAAAACTGTTTTTT. Using reference TRBV28 and TRBJ1-4 for the parts outside the CDR3, the full variable domain is DVKVTQSSRYLVKRTGEKVFLECVQDMDHENMFWYRQDPGLGLRLIYFSYDVKMKEKGDIPEGYSVSREKKERFSLILESASTNQTSMYLCASRPGQGKNEKLFFGSGTQLSVL.

This clone has more than one count but fewer than ten. This chain connects TRBV7-8 to TRBJ2-3; 10 nucleotides match TRBD2. With 3 bases clipped from V and 1 base from J, the junction kept 4 bases outside the gene matches. The CDR3 runs 16 residues. CDR1 and CDR2 from the germline V gene are SGHVS and FQNEAQ. CDR3 protein: CASSFTGTSGTDTQYF. The CDR3 DNA follows: TGTGCCAGCAGCTTCACCGGGACTAGCGGCACAGATACGCAGTATTTT. The complete variable domain, with remaining parts taken from reference TRBV7-8 and TRBJ2-3, reads GAGVSQSPRYKVAKRGQDVALRCDPISGHVSLFWYQQALGQGPEFLTYFQNEAQLDKSGLPSDRFFAERPEGSVSTLKIQRTQQEDSAVYLCASSFTGTSGTDTQYFGPGTRLTVL.

There are a few counts of this clone. V and J are TRBV11-2 and TRBJ2-5; weak D call: TRBD2 (5 bases). Trimming stripped 5 bases from V and 1 base from J, with 14 bases between. This CDR3 contains 15 residues. Germline values: CDR1 SGHAT, CDR2 FQNNGV. The CDR3 DNA reads TGTGCCAGCAGCGCCCCGACCAGCGGCCAAGAGACCCAGTACTTC. Protein sequence: CASSAPTSGQETQYF.

The chain links TRBV7-9 to TRBJ1-5; the D gene is possibly TRBD1 (5 bases). CDR1 SEHNR and CDR2 FQNEAQ come from the germline V gene (reference sequence). V was cut by 3 bases and J by 7 bases, with 7 bases left in between. The CDR3 is 12 residues long. CDR3 nucleotide sequence: TGTGCCAGCAGCTTCGGGGCCCAGCCCCAGCATTTT. This encodes CASSFGAQPQHF.

Only a few counts were recorded for this clone. The chain carries TRBV2 and TRBJ1-5, with D maybe TRBD1 (6 bases). The CDR3 loop spans 13 amino acids. The germline gives CDR1 SNHLY, CDR2 FYNNEI. The V end lost 8 bases, the J end lost 10 bases, and 18 bases lay between the germline ends. The CDR3 protein is CASGRGGRVPQHF. For the CDR3, the DNA is TGTGCCAGCGGAAGGGGGGGGCGCGTACCCCAGCATTTT.

The genes are TRBV7-2 and TRBJ1-2, with a possible D match to TRBD1 (6 bases). The CDR3 has 14 residues. In germline, CDR1 is SGHTA, CDR2 FQGNSA. Trimming cost V 3 bases and J 2 bases, with 10 bases left between them. CDR3 sequence reads: CASSFPTGNYGYTF. CDR3 sequence (DNA): TGTGCCAGCAGCTTCCCAACAGGGAACTATGGCTACACCTTC.

The gene calls are TRBV29-1 and TRBJ2-7; possible D gene TRBD2, 5 bases. V dropped 4 bases and J dropped 2 bases, with 9 bases sitting between them. Germline V gene data show CDR1 as SQVTM and CDR2 as ANQGSEA. The CDR3 runs 12 residues. CDR3 bases: TGCAGCGTTGGAGGGTCCCCCTACGAGCAGTACTTC. Residues: CSVGGSPYEQYF.

The chain carries TRBV13 and TRBJ2-7, with 14 bases fitting TRBD2. This CDR3 comprises 15 residues. Trimming took 5 bases from V and 2 from J; bases not matched to a gene: 2. From germline, CDR1 is PRHDT and CDR2 FYEKMQ (reference sequence). Here the CDR3 DNA reads TGTGCCAGCAGCCCGGGACTAGCGGGGGCCTACGAGCAGTACTTC. It specifies CASSPGLAGAYEQYF.